The 31 T cell receptor beta chains below come from one sample, sequenced in a study of human T cells and chemical hapten exposure. One entry per CDR3 protein results from TCRdb running MiXCR on the RACE reads. The sample lists fewer than 80,000 distinct CDR3 sequences, 10% to 13% occurring once. The time point: patch test 2, 6 weeks after DPC sensitization. Treatment of the sample: therapeutic diphenylcyclopropenone sensitization with weekly scalp DPC. The sequences come from whole blood, collected in connection with sensitization to the hapten diphenylcyclopropenone (DPC). The receptors here all came from a woman in her forties or fifties with alopecia areata. Some clones in this sample may be carry-over from other donors' samples.

This clonotype was counted a few times. This rearrangement joins TRBV6-5 to TRBJ2-4, with 14 bases aligning to TRBD2. This CDR3 is 15 amino acids long. V was clipped by 4 bases and J by 7 bases; unmatched bases: 3. Per germline, CDR1 MNHEY and CDR2 SVGAGI. The CDR3 DNA reads TGTGCCAGCAGTTGGGGGACTAGCGGGAGCAACATTCAGTACTTC. Amino acid sequence: CASSWGTSGSNIQYF.

In this sample, this clonotype turned up a few times. This chain connects TRBV20-1 to TRBJ1-2; D is unclear. Germline CDR1 reads DFQATT; CDR2 reads SNEGSKA (reference sequence). This CDR3 is built from 13 residues. V lost 4 bases, J lost 2 bases, and 11 bases lay in between. CDR3 nucleotide sequence: TGCAGTGCTATGTTCTCCAGGAACTATGGCTACACCTTC. Its protein product is CSAMFSRNYGYTF.

This clonotype appeared many times. The CDR3 DNA reads as TGTGCCAGCAGCCAAGATAATGAGGGCAGGGAGCTGTTTTTT. It yields the protein CASSQDNEGRELFF. V is TRBV3-1 and J is TRBJ2-2; D perhaps matches TRBD2 (5 bases). CDR3 size: 14 residues. The ends were cut back, 0 bases at V and 9 bases at J, with 11 bases in the middle. The germline CDR1 and CDR2 sequences are LGHDT and YNNKEL (reference sequence).

At least ten counts were recorded for this clonotype. The chain employs TRBV2 and TRBJ2-2; D is unresolved. V was clipped by 7 bases and J by 5 bases, with 11 bases between them. Germline CDR1 and CDR2: SNHLY and FYNNEI. The CDR3 consists of 13 residues. The CDR3 coding sequence is TGTGCCAGCACATTAACAAGGACCGGGGAGCTGTTTTTT. Protein sequence: CASTLTRTGELFF.

This clonotype has just a few counts. As DNA, the CDR3 is TGTGCCAGCAGGGATAATCCGAACACTGAAGCTTTCTTT. Translation gives CASRDNPNTEAFF. V is TRBV7-9 and J is TRBJ1-1; D not certain. The CDR3 loop spans 13 amino acids. Germline values: CDR1 SEHNR, CDR2 FQNEAQ (reference sequence). Trimming took off 6 bases at V and 1 base at J, with 9 bases between the two ends.

This clonotype was recorded at least ten times. This chain joins TRBV7-2 and TRBJ2-1; 12 bases line up with TRBD2. The germline CDR1 and CDR2 sequences are SGHTA and FQGNSA. V lost 4 bases to trimming and J lost 1 base; unmatched junction nucleotides: 8. The CDR3 spans 18 residues. The CDR3 DNA is TGTGCCAGCAGCTCCGGACTAGCGGGATTGGTATCCTACAATGAGCAGTTCTTC. It is translated as CASSSGLAGLVSYNEQFF.

This clonotype was counted many times. This sequence joins TRBV18 and TRBJ1-1, with D perhaps TRBD1 (5 bases). Germline V gene data show CDR1 as KGHSH and CDR2 as LQKENI. This CDR3 comprises 16 residues. Trimming shortened V by 4 bases and J by 1 base, and 16 bases separated the two germline ends. DNA of the CDR3: TGTGCCAGCTCACAGGTTCCGGGACGCACGAACACTGAAGCTTTCTTT. Its translation: CASSQVPGRTNTEAFF.

The table lists this clonotype with many counts. This chain links TRBV4-2 with TRBJ2-1; D perhaps matches TRBD1 (5 bases). CDR1 is LGHNA and CDR2 is YNFKEQ in the germline V gene. Trimming cost V 1 base and J 10 bases, with 14 bases left between them. The CDR3 covers 14 residues. The CDR3 DNA reads as TGTGCCAGCAGCCAAGTGCAGGGTTTGGGCGAGCAGTTCTTC. Protein sequence: CASSQVQGLGEQFF.

This clonotype was counted only a few times. V and J are TRBV20-1 and TRBJ2-1; 9 bases match TRBD1. Germline V CDR1 and CDR2: DFQATT, SNEGSKA (reference sequence). This CDR3 has 10 residues. Germline trimming cut 6 bases from V and 16 bases from J; bases unmatched to any gene: 7. The CDR3 nucleotides are TGCAGTGCGCCCGGGACAGGGAAATTCTTC. This encodes CSAPGTGKFF.

This clonotype was seen a handful of times. The chain is built from TRBV9 and TRBJ1-2; D perhaps matches TRBD1 (6 bases). Per the germline V gene, CDR1 is SGDLS and CDR2 is YYNGEE. With 6 bases removed from V and 2 bases from J, the gap between germline ends came to 17 bases. The CDR3 contains 15 residues. CDR3 sequence (DNA): TGTGCCAGCAACGGGCCTGAAACAGGGAACTATGGCTACACCTTC. Its translation: CASNGPETGNYGYTF.

The chain is built from TRBV25-1 and TRBJ2-5; D is undetermined. V was clipped by 2 bases and J by 7 bases, with 8 bases between them. CDR1 and CDR2 (germline): MGHDK, SYGVNS. CDR3 length equals 12 residues. The CDR3 DNA follows: TGTGCCAGCAGTGAAAGGGTGGGGACCCAGTACTTC. Translating gives CASSERVGTQYF. Based on the CDR3 plus reference TRBV25-1 and TRBJ2-5, the full variable domain is EADIYQTPRYLVIGTGKKITLECSQTMGHDKMYWYQQDPGMELHLIHYSYGVNSTEKGDLSSESTVSRIRTEHFPLTLESARPSHTSQYLCASSERVGTQYFGPGTRLLVL.

V usage is TRBV19 and J usage is TRBJ1-1; TRBD1 aligns across 7 bases. V trimming: 7 bases; J trimming: 1 base; junction bases outside the gene matches: 12. Germline V lookup: CDR1 LNHDA, CDR2 SQIVND (reference sequence). This CDR3 comprises 16 residues. The CDR3 loop is CASKITGQARNTEAFF. DNA for the CDR3: TGTGCCAGTAAAATAACCGGACAGGCAAGGAACACTGAAGCTTTCTTT.

A few counts support this clonotype. The V and J genes are TRBV29-1 and TRBJ2-2; 10 bases line up with TRBD1. The CDR3 runs to 14 residues. CDR1 and CDR2 from the germline V gene are SQVTM and ANQGSEA. V shed 7 bases and J 6 bases; nucleotides not matched to a gene: 8. DNA for the CDR3: TGCAGCGGACGACAGGGGGCAAATTCCGGGGAGCTGTTTTTT. This codes for CSGRQGANSGELFF.

This clonotype was observed at least ten times. The genes are TRBV5-1 and TRBJ2-1; D remains ambiguous. The CDR3 is made up of 15 amino acids. Trimming stripped 0 bases from V and 4 bases from J, with 11 bases between. CDR1 and CDR2 (germline): SGHRS, YFSETQ. The CDR3 sequence is CASSLGSDRYNEQFF. The DNA for the CDR3 is TGCGCCAGCAGCTTGGGGAGCGACCGATACAATGAGCAGTTCTTC. The full variable domain, rest sourced from reference TRBV5-1 and TRBJ2-1, is KAGVTQTPRYLIKTRGQQVTLSCSPISGHRSVSWYQQTPGQGLQFLFEYFSETQRNKGNFPGRFSGRQFSNSRSEMNVSTLELGDSALYLCASSLGSDRYNEQFFGPGTRLTVL.

V is TRBV5-1 and J is TRBJ1-1; weak D call: TRBD1 (6 bases). This CDR3 is built from 15 residues. Looked up from germline, CDR1 is SGHRS and CDR2 is YFSETQ. Between the trimmed V and J ends, which lost 4 bases and 4 bases, there was a span of 17 bases. This CDR3 is CASSTLTGRSTEAFF. Written as DNA, the CDR3 is TGCGCCAGCAGCACCTTAACAGGGCGGAGCACTGAAGCTTTCTTT.

This clonotype was observed many times. The rearrangement joins TRBV12-3 or TRBV12-4 to TRBJ2-7; TRBD2 aligns across 9 bases. The CDR3 is 15 residues long. V shed 6 bases and J 7 bases; nucleotides not matched to a gene: 13. The CDR3 nucleotides are TGTGCCAGCAGCCGATCCTTAGCGGGAGATCAAGAGCAGTACTTC. Translation: CASSRSLAGDQEQYF.

As to this clonotype: A much bigger clone sits one base away, suggesting this may be a read error. This chain connects TRBV14 to TRBJ2-7; 11 bases map to TRBD2. CDR1 and CDR2 from the germline V gene are SGHDN and FVKESK. The CDR3 is 14 amino acids. CDR3 in DNA: TGTGCCGGCAGCCAACTAGCGGGAGCTCCCGAGCAGTACTTC. Residues: CAGSQLAGAPEQYF.

This clonotype was seen repeatedly, ten times or more. The V and J genes are TRBV18 and TRBJ2-3; TRBD2 might be the D (5 bases). Germline V CDR1 and CDR2: KGHSH, LQKENI. This CDR3 is built from 16 residues. Trimming took off 0 bases at V and 3 bases at J, with 13 bases between the two ends. The CDR3 sequence: CASSPPGSRRTDTQYF. DNA for the CDR3: TGTGCCAGCTCACCACCGGGGAGTAGACGTACAGATACGCAGTATTTT. Supplemented by reference TRBV18 and TRBJ2-3, the full variable domain reads NAGVMQNPRHLVRRRGQEARLRCSPMKGHSHVYWYRQLPEEGLKFMVYLQKENIIDESGMPKERFSAEFPKEGPSILRIQQVVRGDSAAYFCASSPPGSRRTDTQYFGPGTRLTVL.

In its sample, this clonotype was seen many times. The V gene is TRBV7-2, the J gene TRBJ2-7; D may be TRBD1 or TRBD2 (6 bases each). The CDR3 is 14 residues long. With 6 bases removed from V and 1 base from J, the gap between germline ends came to 13 bases. The germline gives CDR1 SGHTA, CDR2 FQGNSA. The CDR3 loop reads CASSSGEVSYEQYF. CDR3 nucleotide sequence: TGTGCCAGCAGTTCAGGGGAGGTTTCCTACGAGCAGTACTTC.

The rearrangement uses TRBV5-1 and TRBJ1-1, with unresolved D. Germline V gene lookup returns CDR1 SGHRS and CDR2 YFSETQ. The CDR3 sequence is 14 residues long. V was trimmed by 4 bases and J by 3 bases, leaving 13 bases between them. CDR3 sequence (DNA): TGCGCCAGCAGCCCATTACCCGAGGACACTGAAGCTTTCTTT. This gives the protein CASSPLPEDTEAFF.

This clonotype was recorded at least ten times. The chain couples TRBV20-1 to TRBJ2-3; 12 bases are shared with TRBD2. CDR1 is DFQATT, CDR2 SNEGSKA, per germline (reference sequence). V lost 0 bases to trimming and J lost 4 bases; unmatched junction nucleotides: 14. The CDR3 spans 19 residues. The CDR3 reads CSARELLAALAGGADTQYF. CDR3 DNA sequence: TGCAGTGCTAGAGAGTTATTGGCGGCTCTAGCGGGGGGGGCAGATACGCAGTATTTT.

The V gene is TRBV3-1, the J gene TRBJ1-1; D is unresolved. The CDR3 runs 14 residues. Germline V gene lookup returns CDR1 LGHDT and CDR2 YNNKEL (reference sequence). The V and J ends lost 4 bases and 1 base respectively, with 10 bases between them. CDR3 region: CASSLTLANTEAFF. DNA of the CDR3: TGTGCCAGCAGCCTGACGCTTGCGAACACTGAAGCTTTCTTT.

This clonotype was observed many times. The chain couples TRBV29-1 to TRBJ2-3; 7 bases fit TRBD2. The CDR3 is made up of 15 amino acids. After removal of 3 bases from V and 1 base from J, the junction contained 7 bases not matched to a gene. Germline loops: CDR1 SQVTM, CDR2 ANQGSEA. CDR3 bases: TGCAGCGTTGAGACCTTAGCGGGTCGCACAGATACGCAGTATTTT. Translated, it gives CSVETLAGRTDTQYF.

Many counts were recorded for this clonotype. The CDR3 DNA sequence: TGTGCCAGCAGCCCGAACTCCGCGGCAGATACGCAGTATTTT. Its translation is CASSPNSAADTQYF. The J gene is TRBJ2-3, the V gene TRBV7-2; no clear D gene. V lost 5 bases to trimming and J lost 4 bases, with 13 bases between them. CDR1 and CDR2 (germline): SGHTA, FQGNSA. This CDR3 contains 14 residues.

This clonotype was counted between two and nine times. The rearrangement joins TRBV11-2 to TRBJ2-7; 11 positions match TRBD2. V shed 4 bases and J 0 bases; nucleotides not matched to a gene: 11. Germline CDR1 is SGHAT and CDR2 is FQNNGV. This CDR3 region has 18 residues. The CDR3 DNA follows: TGTGCCAGCAGCTCTACCCGCCCGGGACTAGCGGCCTCCTACGAGCAGTACTTC. This sequence encodes CASSSTRPGLAASYEQYF.

This clonotype was recorded many times. In DNA, the CDR3 is TGTGCCAGCAGTCACGGACAGGGTAATCAGCCCCAGCATTTT. It is translated as CASSHGQGNQPQHF. The gene calls are TRBV7-9 and TRBJ1-5; 8 nucleotides align to TRBD1. The CDR3 runs to 14 residues. Germline V CDR1 and CDR2: SEHNR, FQNEAQ (reference sequence). The junction had 5 bases not matched to a gene; V was cut back by 6 bases and J by 4 bases.

This clonotype was found a few times. The V call is TRBV5-1, the J call TRBJ1-1; D unresolved. Germline V gene lookup returns CDR1 SGHRS and CDR2 YFSETQ. This CDR3 has 14 amino acids. Trimming stripped 0 bases from V and 4 bases from J, with 10 bases between. DNA of the CDR3: TGCGCCAGCAGCTTGGTGGCGGGTGGCACTGAAGCTTTCTTT. Translation gives CASSLVAGGTEAFF.

This clonotype was detected only a few times. V usage is TRBV7-6 and J usage is TRBJ2-7; 7 bases are shared with TRBD1. The CDR3 consists of 14 residues. The J segment lost 0 bases and the V segment lost 5 bases, leaving 4 bases of the junction unmatched. Germline V gene sequence: CDR1 SGHVS, CDR2 FNYEAQ. Here the CDR3 DNA reads TGTGCCAGCAGCCGGGACAGCGACTCCTACGAGCAGTACTTC. It translates to CASSRDSDSYEQYF.

This clonotype was found a few times. Given a much more abundant clone one base away, this may be a read error. The CDR3 DNA follows: TGCTGTGCTAGCACCGGGACTAGCATGATAGTTGAGCAGTTCTTC. It translates to CCASTGTSMIVEQFF. This sequence joins TRBV20-1 and TRBJ2-1; 9 bases map to TRBD2. The CDR3 loop spans 15 amino acids. CDR1 and CDR2 from the germline V gene are DFQATT and SNEGSKA (reference sequence).

This clonotype occurred a few times. The CDR3 DNA follows: TGTGCCAGCAGCGAGGGACAGGGGAAGTACTTC. Amino acid sequence: CASSEGQGKYF. The chain uses TRBV7-2 and TRBJ2-4; 10 bases match TRBD1. The junction had 3 bases not matched to a gene; V was cut back by 5 bases and J by 14 bases. The germline V gene has CDR1 SGHTA and CDR2 FQGNSA. The CDR3 runs 11 residues.

This clonotype was counted many times. The chain is built from TRBV7-9 and TRBJ2-3, with 8 bases identical to TRBD1. Germline lookup yields CDR1 SEHNR and CDR2 FQNEAQ (reference sequence). The CDR3 is made up of 15 amino acids. The junction had 6 bases not matched to a gene; V was cut back by 5 bases and J by 2 bases. The CDR3 reads CASSPPGQVTDTQYF. CDR3 nucleotides: TGTGCCAGCAGCCCTCCGGGACAGGTCACAGATACGCAGTATTTT.